The 19 T cell receptor beta chains presented below share a single source sample, sequenced in a study of blood T cell repertoires in COVID-19. Data came from immunoSEQ multiplex PCR; TCRdb stores just in-frame clones and leaves some out. This sample has 150,000 to 200,000 clones, with 78% found just once. Sequenced material: peripheral blood. The source is a woman of 80 years or more with acute or convalescent COVID-19.

The chain links TRBV14 to TRBJ1-3; tentatively, D is TRBD1 (6 bases). Trimming removed 3 bases at V and 2 bases at J, with 11 bases between. Germline V gene sequence: CDR1 SGHDN, CDR2 FVKESK. The length of the CDR3 is 15 residues. In DNA, the CDR3 is TGTGCCAGCAGCCAGTTCGGACAGACTGGAAACACCATATATTTT. Amino acid sequence: CASSQFGQTGNTIYF. Combining the CDR3 with reference TRBV14 and TRBJ1-3 gives the whole variable domain EAGVTQFPSHSVIEKGQTVTLRCDPISGHDNLYWYRRVMGKEIKFLLHFVKESKQDESGMPNNRFLAERTGGTYSTLKVQPAELEDSGVYFCASSQFGQTGNTIYFGEGSWLTVV.

The chain uses TRBV28 and TRBJ2-1; 7 bases agree with TRBD1. The CDR3 extends over 15 amino acids. The ends lost 7 bases at V and 9 bases at J; junction bases unmatched: 15. In germline, CDR1 is MDHEN, CDR2 SYDVKM. In DNA form, the CDR3 reads TGTGCCAGCACCAAACAGGGGCCCTTTACAGGTGAGCAGTTCTTC. The encoded protein is CASTKQGPFTGEQFF.

This chain links TRBV12-3 or TRBV12-4 with TRBJ2-5; the D is unclear. Trimming shortened V by 5 bases and J by 3 bases, and 4 bases separated the two germline ends. The CDR3 has 11 residues. The CDR3 region has the DNA TGTGCCAGCAGTCATGAAGAGACCCAGTACTTC. Translated: CASSHEETQYF.

The V gene is TRBV27, the J gene TRBJ1-2, with 10 bases aligning to TRBD1. This CDR3 has 17 residues. Germline trimming cut 5 bases from V and 0 bases from J; bases unmatched to any gene: 9. Per germline, CDR1 MNHEY and CDR2 SMNVEV (reference sequence). The CDR3 reads CASSTGQGRSANYGYTF. Written as DNA, the CDR3 is TGTGCCAGCAGTACGGGACAGGGGAGGTCGGCTAACTATGGCTACACCTTC.

The rearrangement uses TRBV5-4 and TRBJ2-3; weak D call: TRBD1 (6 bases). V dropped 2 bases and J dropped 2 bases, with 9 bases sitting between them. This CDR3 spans 14 amino acids. Germline V CDR1 and CDR2: SGHNT, YYREEE (reference sequence). CDR3 sequence (DNA): TGTGCCAGCAGCTTACCAGGGGCCACAGATACGCAGTATTTT. It is translated as CASSLPGATDTQYF.

V usage is TRBV19 and J usage is TRBJ2-4; the D gene is possibly TRBD1 (6 bases). The CDR3 is made up of 16 amino acids. V gave up 4 bases and J gave up 1 base, with 14 bases separating them. Per the germline V gene, CDR1 is LNHDA and CDR2 is SQIVND (reference sequence). The CDR3 here is CASSNYRDQAKNIQYF. The CDR3 nucleotides are TGTGCCAGTAGTAATTACAGGGACCAGGCCAAAAACATTCAGTACTTC.

CDR3 protein: CASRLTGVDGYTF. As DNA, the CDR3 is TGTGCCAGCAGACTGACAGGGGTCGATGGCTACACCTTC. The V gene is TRBV2, the J gene TRBJ1-2; 8 bases match TRBD1. The length of the CDR3 is 13 residues. Germline V gene lookup returns CDR1 SNHLY and CDR2 FYNNEI. After removal of 6 bases from V and 6 bases from J, the junction contained 6 bases not matched to a gene.

V gene TRBV5-1 combines with J gene TRBJ1-4; D may be TRBD1 (6 bases). There are 15 residues in the CDR3. Germline V lookup: CDR1 SGHRS, CDR2 YFSETQ. V was shortened by 0 bases and J by 2 bases, with 8 bases between the two germline ends. CDR3 DNA sequence: TGCGCCAGCAGCTTGGACAGGGCCACTAATGAAAAACTGTTTTTT. This gives the protein CASSLDRATNEKLFF.

This clone was detected only a few times. The rearrangement links TRBV19 to TRBJ2-2; 7 bases fit TRBD2. The CDR3 sequence is 15 residues long. Losses at the gene ends were 5 bases for V and 0 bases for J; bases not matched to a gene: 3. The germline gives CDR1 LNHDA, CDR2 SQIVND (reference sequence). CDR3 amino acids: CASSVTSANTGELFF. CDR3 nucleotides: TGTGCCAGTAGTGTCACTAGCGCGAACACCGGGGAGCTGTTTTTT.

V usage is TRBV4-1 and J usage is TRBJ1-1; TRBD1 aligns across 7 bases. The V and J ends lost 2 bases and 6 bases, in that order; junction bases with no gene match: 9. The CDR3 consists of 15 residues. Germline loops: CDR1 MGHRA, CDR2 YSYEKL. This CDR3 is CASSQTGTDGAEAFF. Written as DNA, the CDR3 is TGCGCCAGCAGCCAAACCGGGACAGACGGCGCTGAAGCTTTCTTT.

This clone was found once. The gene calls are TRBV18 and TRBJ2-1, with D perhaps TRBD2 (6 bases). Trimming removed 3 bases at V and 7 bases at J, with 10 bases between. Germline values: CDR1 KGHSH, CDR2 LQKENI. The CDR3 has 13 amino acids. Written as DNA, the CDR3 is TGTGCCAGCTCACCGCCGGGGAGGAATGAGCAGTTCTTC. Its protein is CASSPPGRNEQFF.

The chain joins TRBV6-1 to TRBJ1-2, with 7 bases identical to TRBD1. CDR1 and CDR2 from the germline V gene are MNHNS and SASEGT. The J segment lost 3 bases and the V segment lost 3 bases, leaving 13 bases of the junction unmatched. There are 17 residues in the CDR3. The DNA of the CDR3 is TGTGCCAGCAGTGAGGGCAGGGGGACCGGGTGGTACTATGGCTACACCTTC. It encodes CASSEGRGTGWYYGYTF.

V is TRBV5-5 and J is TRBJ2-5; TRBD2 might be the D (8 bases). The length of the CDR3 is 14 residues. Trimming stripped 7 bases from V and 9 bases from J, with 22 bases between. Germline V gene data show CDR1 as SGHKS and CDR2 as YYEKEE (reference sequence). The chain's CDR3 is CASREGTVVGAQYF. The CDR3 region has the DNA TGTGCCAGCCGGGAGGGGACAGTGGTGGGCGCCCAGTACTTC.

This clone appeared once. The chain joins TRBV10-1 to TRBJ2-7; D gene uncertain. V was trimmed by 4 bases and J by 6 bases, leaving 7 bases between them. Germline lookup yields CDR1 WNHNN and CDR2 SYGVQD (reference sequence). The CDR3 spans 11 residues. CDR3 bases: TGCGCCAGCAGTGGCGGATTCGAGCAGTACTTC. It translates to CASSGGFEQYF.

The chain joins TRBV19 to TRBJ2-1; 7 bases are a match to TRBD1. The germline gives CDR1 LNHDA, CDR2 SQIVND (reference sequence). V shed 6 bases, J shed 4 bases, and the junction held 9 bases outside the gene matches. The length of the CDR3 is 15 residues. The CDR3 DNA reads TGTGCCAGTAGCACGACAGGGATGAGGTACAATGAGCAGTTCTTC. Translation gives CASSTTGMRYNEQFF.

The chain joins TRBV5-1 to TRBJ1-6; possibly TRBD1 for D (5 bases). The CDR3 length is 15 residues. Trimming left V 2 bases short and J 6 bases short, with 12 bases between. The germline CDR1 and CDR2 sequences are SGHRS and YFSETQ. CDR3 loop: CASSFLGEFNSPLHF. The CDR3 nucleotides read TGCGCCAGCAGCTTTTTAGGGGAATTTAATTCACCCCTCCACTTT.

The chain joins TRBV29-1 to TRBJ1-1; D might be TRBD1 (5 bases). Germline loops: CDR1 SQVTM, CDR2 ANQGSEA. The CDR3 sequence is 12 residues long. V dropped 4 bases and J dropped 4 bases, with 10 bases sitting between them. CDR3 residues: CSVAGASTEAFF. The DNA for the CDR3 is TGCAGCGTTGCTGGGGCGAGCACTGAAGCTTTCTTT.

The chain is built from TRBV19 and TRBJ1-4; 8 bases fit TRBD1. The germline CDR1 and CDR2 sequences are LNHDA and SQIVND (reference sequence). The CDR3 extends over 16 amino acids. Unmatched junction bases numbered 8, after V lost 8 bases and J lost 0 bases. The CDR3 protein is CASGQGGRATNEKLFF. Here the CDR3 DNA reads TGTGCCAGTGGACAGGGAGGGAGGGCAACTAATGAAAAACTGTTTTTT.

This chain connects TRBV2 to TRBJ1-4; unclear D gene. V was cut by 8 bases and J by 8 bases, with 21 bases left in between. This CDR3 has 15 residues. Germline V gives CDR1 SNHLY, CDR2 FYNNEI. In nucleotides, the CDR3 is TGTGCCAGCGCCGGGAACGCCTTATCTGGGGAAAAACTGTTTTTT. Amino acids: CASAGNALSGEKLFF.